The 25 T cell receptor beta chains below all came from one sample that was sequenced in a study of monozygotic twins with inflammatory bowel disease. TCRdb re-called the 5' RACE reads and catalogs CDR3 proteins one per entry, DNA excluded. The sample totals roughly 320,000 distinct CDR3 sequences. Sequences were obtained from blood. These receptor sequences come from a human donor with ulcerative colitis or Crohn's disease, or a healthy co-twin of an affected twin (not recorded which).

This chain links TRBV7-3 with TRBJ2-1; TCRdb proposes TRBD1, but this gene call is untestable without DNA. The CDR3 loop spans 13 amino acids. CDR1 is SGHTA and CDR2 is FQGTGA in the germline V gene. The CDR3 reads CASSLRGVHEQFF.

The rearrangement uses TRBV7-9 and TRBJ2-5; TCRdb calls TRBD1, which cannot be checked without DNA. Looked up from germline, CDR1 is SEHNR and CDR2 is FQNEAQ (reference sequence). This CDR3 has 14 amino acids. The CDR3 loop is CASSKNRVGWTQYF.

V gene TRBV6-2 or TRBV6-3 combines with J gene TRBJ1-1. The CDR3 has 11 amino acids. CDR1 MNHEY and CDR2 SVGEGT come from the germline V gene. CDR3 residues: CASLGVSEAFF.

The V call is TRBV6-5, the J call TRBJ2-7; TCRdb indicates TRBD2, and absent DNA this call remains unverified. CDR3 length: 19 residues. Germline assignment: CDR1 MNHEY and CDR2 SVGAGI. This chain's CDR3 is CASSYMGGASEHVIYEQYF.

The genes are TRBV7-9 and TRBJ2-6. The germline V gene encodes CDR1 SEHNR and CDR2 FQNEAQ (reference sequence). This CDR3 has 14 amino acids. The CDR3 here is CASSYASGTNVLTF.

This sequence joins TRBV21-1 and TRBJ1-1; as DNA is missing, the TRBD1 call by TCRdb cannot be tested. TRBV21-1 is a pseudogene locus. This CDR3 is built from 14 residues. The CDR3: CASSRRNRVTEAFF.

V gene TRBV7-2 combines with J gene TRBJ2-4; there is no DNA to check the TCRdb D call of TRBD2. Germline CDR1 SGHTA, CDR2 FQGNSA. The CDR3 runs 16 residues. The CDR3 reads CASSLGSGGGGNIQYF. Filled out from reference TRBV7-2 and TRBJ2-4, the complete variable domain reads GAGVSQSPSNKVTEKGKDVELRCDPISGHTALYWYRQSLGQGLEFLIYFQGNSAPDKSGLPSDRFSAERTGGSVSTLTIQRTQQEDSAVYLCASSLGSGGGGNIQYFGAGTRLSVL.

The CDR3 sequence: CASSQPLGMYVEQYF. V gene TRBV4-3 combines with J gene TRBJ2-7; TCRdb outputs TRBD2, but without DNA this stays unchecked. The length of the CDR3 is 15 residues. Germline V lookup: CDR1 LGHNA, CDR2 YSLEER.

The chain is built from TRBV28 and TRBJ2-7; TCRdb selects TRBD2, and the lack of DNA leaves this call unchecked. CDR3 length: 16 amino acids. Germline CDR1 reads MDHEN; CDR2 reads SYDVKM. The CDR3 sequence is CASSTVGAGNSYEQYF.

Here the CDR3 reads CSVMGSDTQYF. The rearrangement uses TRBV29-1 and TRBJ2-3. The CDR3 totals 11 residues. Looked up from germline, CDR1 is SQVTM and CDR2 is ANQGSEA.

This sequence joins TRBV5-1 and TRBJ1-2. The germline gives CDR1 SGHRS, CDR2 YFSETQ. This CDR3 spans 14 amino acids. The chain's CDR3 is CASSLETTGYGYTF.

The rearrangement joins TRBV20-1 to TRBJ2-7; TCRdb proposes TRBD1, but this gene call is untestable without DNA. Germline-derived CDR1 and CDR2 are DFQATT and SNEGSKA (reference sequence). This CDR3 region has 16 residues. CDR3 amino acids: CSVSKAPWGARNEQYF.

The V gene is TRBV7-9, the J gene TRBJ2-1; TCRdb lists TRBD1, though no DNA is available to test this call. The germline V gene encodes CDR1 SEHNR and CDR2 FQNEAQ (reference sequence). The length of the CDR3 is 14 residues. CDR3 in amino acids: CASSLAAGNNEQFF. Using reference TRBV7-9 and TRBJ2-1 for the parts outside the CDR3, the full variable domain is DTGVSQNPRHKITKRGQNVTFRCDPISEHNRLYWYRQTLGQGPEFLTYFQNEAQLEKSRLLSDRFSAERPKGSFSTLEIQRTEQGDSAMYLCASSLAAGNNEQFFGPGTRLTVL.

The chain combines TRBV2 with TRBJ2-7. The CDR3 totals 12 residues. The germline V gene encodes CDR1 SNHLY and CDR2 FYNNEI. CDR3 region: CASRDSPNEQYF.

The V call is TRBV6-1, the J call TRBJ1-5; lacking DNA, the TRBD1 call made by TCRdb goes unchecked. CDR3 size: 17 residues. Germline CDR1 and CDR2: MNHNS and SASEGT. CDR3 protein: CASSPHPRRVSNQPQHF.

The CDR3 sequence is CASSHRPGTVYSYGYTF. The V call is TRBV5-5, the J call TRBJ1-2; absent DNA, TCRdb's TRBD1 call cannot be checked. The CDR3 is 17 amino acids. Germline CDR1 is SGHKS and CDR2 is YYEKEE (reference sequence). Supplemented by reference TRBV5-5 and TRBJ1-2, the full variable domain reads DAGVTQSPTHLIKTRGQQVTLRCSPISGHKSVSWYQQVLGQGPQFIFQYYEKEERGRGNFPDRFSARQFPNYSSELNVNALLLGDSALYLCASSHRPGTVYSYGYTFGSGTRLTVV.

This chain joins TRBV28 and TRBJ2-7; with no DNA, the TCRdb D assignment of TRBD1 cannot be verified. The CDR3 extends over 14 amino acids. Per germline, CDR1 MDHEN and CDR2 SYDVKM. CDR3: CASSPLGSTYEQYF. Looking up the rest from reference TRBV28 and TRBJ2-7 gives the full variable domain: DVKVTQSSRYLVKRTGEKVFLECVQDMDHENMFWYRQDPGLGLRLIYFSYDVKMKEKGDIPEGYSVSREKKERFSLILESASTNQTSMYLCASSPLGSTYEQYFGPGTRLTVT.

V gene TRBV6-1 combines with J gene TRBJ1-5; TCRdb names TRBD1, which stays unverified in the absence of DNA. This CDR3 is built from 15 residues. Germline V CDR1 and CDR2: MNHNS, SASEGT. The CDR3 here is CASSARDRSNQPQHF.

The CDR3 loop is CASSLTGSMNTEAFF. V usage is TRBV5-4 and J usage is TRBJ1-1. The germline V gene has CDR1 SGHNT and CDR2 YYREEE (reference sequence). The length of the CDR3 is 15 residues.

This chain joins TRBV10-3 and TRBJ2-3; TCRdb's D gene call, TRBD2, goes unchecked for lack of DNA. The CDR3 has 15 residues. Germline CDR1 is ENHRY and CDR2 is SYGVKD. The CDR3 sequence is CATLPSAGGTDTQYF.

The chain combines TRBV7-6 with TRBJ2-5; absent DNA, TCRdb's TRBD2 call cannot be checked. Germline V CDR1 and CDR2: SGHVS, FNYEAQ. The CDR3 sequence is 19 residues long. This CDR3 is CASSLVPAGESMFIETQYF.

V is TRBV27 and J is TRBJ1-1. Germline V CDR1 and CDR2: MNHEY, SMNVEV (reference sequence). This CDR3 spans 16 amino acids. CDR3 sequence: CASSLRAGGSGTEAFF.

The CDR3 reads CASRLGTGGAVETQYF. The V gene is TRBV27, the J gene TRBJ2-5; TCRdb reports TRBD1, a call that lacks DNA to check it against. Per germline, CDR1 MNHEY and CDR2 SMNVEV (reference sequence). The CDR3 totals 16 residues.

V gene TRBV27 combines with J gene TRBJ2-3. Germline V gives CDR1 MNHEY, CDR2 SMNVEV (reference sequence). The CDR3 has 14 residues. The CDR3 loop is CASSLSIGSDTQYF.

The chain has TRBV10-3 and TRBJ2-5; as DNA is missing, the TRBD1 call by TCRdb cannot be tested. The CDR3 runs 13 residues. CDR1 is ENHRY, CDR2 SYGVKD, per germline. CDR3 sequence: CAMNSDSQETQYF.